Presented here are 21 T cell receptor beta chains from one specimen sequenced in a study of blood T cell repertoires in COVID-19. Method: immunoSEQ multiplex PCR; TCRdb's copy keeps in-frame clones and lacks some. The sample consists of fewer than 110,000 clones, around 90% of them appearing once. Sequenced sample: peripheral blood. Receptors were obtained from a woman aged 25 to 39 with acute or convalescent COVID-19.

The count of this clone is one. The chain combines TRBV11-1 with TRBJ1-1; D is ambiguous. The CDR3 runs 11 residues. The V end was cut by 5 bases, the J end by 7 bases, with 8 bases between. CDR1 and CDR2 from the germline V gene are SGHAT and FQDESV (reference sequence). As DNA, the CDR3 is TGTGCCAGCAGCGGCAGGAATGAAGCTTTCTTT. Amino acid sequence: CASSGRNEAFF.

The chain employs TRBV2 and TRBJ1-5; a weak D match, TRBD1 (6 bases). Trimming shortened V by 7 bases and J by 4 bases, and 14 bases separated the two germline ends. This CDR3 has 14 residues. The V gene's germline CDR1 is SNHLY and CDR2 FYNNEI. CDR3 DNA: TGTGCCAGCAATGCAGGGGCAGGGAATCAGCCCCAGCATTTT. Its protein is CASNAGAGNQPQHF.

The chain uses TRBV29-1 and TRBJ2-3; 8 nucleotides match TRBD1. V gave up 7 bases and J gave up 0 bases; unmatched junction bases: 6. Germline V gives CDR1 SQVTM, CDR2 ANQGSEA. The CDR3 runs to 14 residues. In nucleotides, the CDR3 is TGCAGCGCTATGACAGGGGCTAGCACAGATACGCAGTATTTT. Its protein product is CSAMTGASTDTQYF.

The chain is built from TRBV19 and TRBJ1-2; perhaps TRBD1 as D (5 bases). CDR1 is LNHDA and CDR2 is SQIVND in the germline V gene (reference sequence). Between the trimmed V and J ends, which lost 5 bases and 2 bases, there was a span of 15 bases. This CDR3 region has 15 residues. The CDR3 loop reads CASSRGDLPNYGYTF. The CDR3 coding sequence is TGTGCCAGTAGTCGGGGGGACCTCCCAAACTATGGCTACACCTTC.

V is TRBV30 and J is TRBJ1-1; D remains ambiguous. The germline V and J ends were trimmed by 2 bases and 8 bases, with 15 bases remaining between them. This CDR3 contains 13 residues. CDR1 and CDR2 from the germline V gene are GTSNPN and SVGIG (reference sequence). The CDR3 protein is CAWSKTPTPEAFF. CDR3 nucleotides: TGTGCCTGGAGTAAGACTCCGACCCCCGAAGCTTTCTTT.

The chain combines TRBV27 with TRBJ1-1, with unresolved D. V lost 2 bases and J lost 1, with 8 bases in between. Germline V lookup: CDR1 MNHEY, CDR2 SMNVEV (reference sequence). CDR3 length: 14 amino acids. CDR3 loop: CASSLGLPNTEAFF. The CDR3 DNA follows: TGTGCCAGCAGTTTAGGTCTACCGAACACTGAAGCTTTCTTT.

The chain links TRBV27 to TRBJ2-4; D perhaps matches TRBD1 (5 bases). In germline, CDR1 is MNHEY, CDR2 SMNVEV (reference sequence). This CDR3 has 19 residues. V was clipped by 0 bases and J by 0 bases, with 18 bases between them. The CDR3 loop is CASSLSRSDSQRAKNIQYF. In DNA, the CDR3 is TGTGCCAGCAGTTTATCTCGATCTGACAGCCAAAGAGCCAAAAACATTCAGTACTTC.

The chain joins TRBV7-2 to TRBJ2-2; TRBD2 is a possible D gene (5 bases). CDR3 size: 14 residues. Trimming removed 2 bases from V and 5 bases from J, with 9 bases in between. The germline V gene encodes CDR1 SGHTA and CDR2 FQGNSA. CDR3 amino acids: CASSLLPGTGELFF. CDR3 in DNA: TGTGCCAGCAGCTTATTACCGGGGACCGGGGAGCTGTTTTTT.

The chain employs TRBV7-2 and TRBJ1-6, with 9 bases that match TRBD1. Germline V gives CDR1 SGHTA, CDR2 FQGNSA. J lost 7 bases, V lost 3 bases, and 10 bases had no gene match. The CDR3 contains 17 residues. The DNA for the CDR3 is TGTGCCAGCAGCTTTCTACTCCCGGGACAGGGCAATTCACCCCTCCACTTT. Translation gives CASSFLLPGQGNSPLHF.

The chain links TRBV10-1 to TRBJ2-7, with 7 bases lining up with TRBD2. Trimming took 3 bases from V and 5 from J; bases not matched to a gene: 7. This CDR3 is 14 amino acids long. Germline CDR1 reads WNHNN; CDR2 reads SYGVQD (reference sequence). CDR3 protein: CASSDLTSPNEQYF. The CDR3 nucleotides are TGCGCCAGCAGTGATCTGACTAGCCCCAACGAGCAGTACTTC.

This clone has a single count. The V and J genes are TRBV30 and TRBJ1-6; D possibly corresponds to TRBD1 (5 bases). The CDR3 covers 20 residues. Germline CDR1 is GTSNPN and CDR2 is SVGIG (reference sequence). With 0 bases removed from V and 0 bases from J, the gap between germline ends came to 21 bases. CDR3 bases: TGTGCCTGGAGTGTAGGAGGGGCCGCTTTGGGGAGCTCCTATAATTCACCCCTCCACTTT. As protein: CAWSVGGAALGSSYNSPLHF.

The V gene is TRBV21-1, the J gene TRBJ1-3; the D segment call TRBD1 is taken from the table without a DNA check. TRBV21-1 is a documented pseudogene. The CDR3 is 18 amino acids. As DNA, the CDR3 is TGTGCCAGCAGCAAAGAAGCGAACAGGGGCCCCTCTGGAAACACCATATATTTT. It codes for CASSKEANRGPSGNTIYF.

This chain joins TRBV19 and TRBJ2-1; TRBD2 aligns across 8 bases. Trimming removed 2 bases from V and 8 bases from J; junction bases left unmatched: 8. The CDR3 consists of 15 residues. Germline assignment: CDR1 LNHDA and CDR2 SQIVND (reference sequence). In DNA form, the CDR3 reads TGTGCCAGTAGTATAACGGGGGGGGCGGACGATGAGCAGTTCTTC. This codes for CASSITGGADDEQFF.

This sequence joins TRBV6-6 and TRBJ1-1; perhaps TRBD1 as D (6 bases). Trimming shortened V by 7 bases and J by 4 bases, and 19 bases separated the two germline ends. Germline CDR1 MNHNY, CDR2 SVGAGI (reference sequence). The CDR3 length is 15 residues. The CDR3 nucleotides read TGTGCCAGCACCGGAACTGACAGGTCAACCACTGAAGCTTTCTTT. It is translated as CASTGTDRSTTEAFF.

The chain combines TRBV2 with TRBJ2-3; 8 bases are a match to TRBD1. The CDR3 loop spans 14 amino acids. Germline V lookup: CDR1 SNHLY, CDR2 FYNNEI. The junction had 5 bases not matched to a gene; V was cut back by 7 bases and J by 2 bases. The CDR3 here is CASTWQGATDTQYF. Written as DNA, the CDR3 is TGTGCCAGCACCTGGCAGGGGGCCACAGATACGCAGTATTTT. Full variable domain (outside the CDR3, taken from reference TRBV2 and TRBJ2-3): EPEVTQTPSHQVTQMGQEVILRCVPISNHLYFYWYRQILGQKVEFLVSFYNNEISEKSEIFDDQFSVERPDGSNFTLKIRSTKLEDSAMYFCASTWQGATDTQYFGPGTRLTVL.

The chain recombines TRBV6-6 with TRBJ2-3; no clear D. Trimming took off 6 bases at V and 4 bases at J, with 8 bases between the two ends. The V gene's germline CDR1 is MNHNY and CDR2 SVGAGI (reference sequence). This CDR3 has 12 residues. The CDR3 loop is CASSPLADTQYF. The CDR3 nucleotides are TGTGCCAGCAGCCCCCTAGCAGATACGCAGTATTTT.

The V gene is TRBV10-3, the J gene TRBJ2-3; 14 bases agree with TRBD2. The V segment lost 6 bases and the J segment 2 bases; nucleotides outside the gene matches: 7. The CDR3 loop spans 17 amino acids. CDR1 and CDR2 from the germline V gene are ENHRY and SYGVKD. As DNA, the CDR3 is TGTGCCATCAGCTACGAGACTAGCGGGAGGGACACAGATACGCAGTATTTT. This gives the protein CAISYETSGRDTDTQYF.

The chain uses TRBV10-2 and TRBJ2-1; D is unclear. CDR1 and CDR2 from the germline V gene are WSHSY and SAAADI. Trimming removed 0 bases at V and 0 bases at J, with 6 bases between. This CDR3 has 15 amino acids. The CDR3, as DNA: TGCGCCAGCAGTGAGTCCGCCTACTCCTACAATGAGCAGTTCTTC. It yields the protein CASSESAYSYNEQFF.

This clone was observed a few times. This chain's CDR3 is CASSSTGSGEKLFF. The CDR3 nucleotides read TGCGCCAGCAGCTCTACAGGGTCTGGCGAAAAACTGTTTTTT. V gene TRBV5-1 combines with J gene TRBJ1-4, with D tentatively TRBD1 (6 bases). Trimming cost V 3 bases and J 8 bases, with 14 bases left between them. CDR1 is SGHRS and CDR2 is YFSETQ in the germline V gene. The CDR3 is 14 amino acids.

CDR3 region: CASSLGSPTEAFF. CDR3 nucleotides: TGTGCCAGCAGCTTAGGGAGTCCAACTGAAGCTTTCTTT. The rearrangement uses TRBV7-6 and TRBJ1-1; D unresolved. Germline V CDR1 and CDR2: SGHVS, FNYEAQ. Between the trimmed V and J ends, which lost 1 base and 5 bases, there was a span of 8 bases. This CDR3 has 13 amino acids.

The V and J genes are TRBV6-6 and TRBJ1-2; 8 nucleotides match TRBD1. V lost 6 bases, J lost 5 bases, and 11 bases stayed unmatched. Germline-derived CDR1 and CDR2 are MNHNY and SVGAGI (reference sequence). The CDR3 has 15 residues. CDR3 loop: CASSPIAGGGYGYTF. CDR3 nucleotide sequence: TGTGCCAGCAGCCCTATTGCAGGGGGCGGGTATGGCTACACCTTC.